The entry that follows covers one T cell receptor beta chain sequence. Clones were sequenced by immunoSEQ multiplex PCR, and TCRdb holds only the in-frame ones, with some missing. The table includes 140,000 to 150,000 clones, approximately 93% detected once. This sample stems from a study of cytomegalovirus exposure and HLA in healthy donors. From germline, CDR1 is MNHEY and CDR2 SVGAGI. V trimming: 4 bases; J trimming: 0 bases; junction bases outside the gene matches: 6. The CDR3 is made up of 16 amino acids. The sequence was obtained from a young man in good health and CMV-seronegative. The V and J genes are TRBV6-5 and TRBJ2-1, with 7 bases aligning to TRBD1. The sequencing input was PBMCs. This CDR3 is CASSLGQTLSYNEQFF. The CDR3 DNA sequence: TGTGCCAGCAGTTTGGGACAGACACTCTCCTACAATGAGCAGTTCTTC.